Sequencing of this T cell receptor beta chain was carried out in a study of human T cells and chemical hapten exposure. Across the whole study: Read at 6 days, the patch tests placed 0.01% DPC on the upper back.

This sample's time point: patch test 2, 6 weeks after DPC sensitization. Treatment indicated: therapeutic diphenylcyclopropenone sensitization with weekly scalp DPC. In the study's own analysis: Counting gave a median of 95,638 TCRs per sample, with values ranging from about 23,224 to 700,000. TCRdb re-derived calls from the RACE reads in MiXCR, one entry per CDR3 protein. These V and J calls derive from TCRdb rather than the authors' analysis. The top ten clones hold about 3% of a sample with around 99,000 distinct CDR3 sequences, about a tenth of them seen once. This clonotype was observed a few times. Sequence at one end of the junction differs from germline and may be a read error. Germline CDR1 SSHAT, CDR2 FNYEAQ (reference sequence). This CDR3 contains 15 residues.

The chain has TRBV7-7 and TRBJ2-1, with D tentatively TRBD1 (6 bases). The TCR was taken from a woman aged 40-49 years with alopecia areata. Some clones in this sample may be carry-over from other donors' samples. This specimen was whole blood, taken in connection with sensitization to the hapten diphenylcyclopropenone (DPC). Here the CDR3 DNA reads TGTGCTAGCAGCTTAGTCCAGGGGAAGGGCAATGAGCAGTTCTTC. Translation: CASSLVQGKGNEQFF.